Below are 21 T cell receptor beta chains sequenced from a single sample in a study of blood T cell repertoires in COVID-19. Using immunoSEQ multiplex PCR, the repertoire was profiled, and TCRdb retains in-frame clones only, with some absent. The repertoire holds around 200,000 clones, with approximately 84% as singletons. The sample taken for sequencing was peripheral blood. These receptors were obtained from a human donor with acute or convalescent COVID-19. The donor label of this sample is uncertain.

The chain joins TRBV10-3 to TRBJ2-7; tentatively, D is TRBD1 (5 bases). V lost 7 bases to trimming and J lost 5 bases, with 18 bases between them. This CDR3 has 14 residues. From germline, CDR1 is ENHRY and CDR2 SYGVKD. The CDR3 DNA is TGTGCCATCACCCCAGGGATGGGAAACAACGAGCAGTACTTC. Protein product: CAITPGMGNNEQYF.

The gene calls are TRBV3-1 (or the pseudogene TRBV3-2) and TRBJ2-2; 10 bases map to TRBD2. CDR3 length: 18 residues. Trimming took 3 bases from V and 6 from J; bases not matched to a gene: 13. Germline V gene data show CDR1 as LGHDT and CDR2 as YNNKEL (reference sequence). CDR3 sequence reads: CASSHLYSGGMSAGELFF. CDR3 coding DNA: TGTGCCAGCAGCCATCTTTATAGCGGGGGGATGTCGGCCGGGGAGCTGTTTTTT.

The V and J genes are TRBV6-5 and TRBJ1-2, with 9 bases that match TRBD1. CDR1 and CDR2 from the germline V gene are MNHEY and SVGAGI. V was pared by 6 bases and J by 7 bases, with 9 bases of the junction left unmatched. The CDR3 has 14 residues. The CDR3 reads CASRDVQGAGGYTF. The CDR3, as DNA: TGTGCCAGCAGGGACGTACAGGGGGCGGGTGGCTACACCTTC.

The V call is TRBV28, the J call TRBJ1-1; a weak D match, TRBD1 (6 bases). The CDR3 runs to 14 residues. Germline V CDR1 and CDR2: MDHEN, SYDVKM. Trimming pared 6 bases from V and 11 bases from J, leaving 22 bases between. CDR3 loop: CASRNREPSIPAFF. The CDR3 DNA follows: TGTGCCAGCAGAAACAGGGAACCGAGTATACCGGCTTTCTTT.

CDR3 coding DNA: TGTGCCAGCAGCAAAGGAAGAGGAGACAGGGCAGAAGATGGCTACACCTTC. Translated: CASSKGRGDRAEDGYTF. The chain has TRBV21-1 and TRBJ1-2; TRBD1, the table's D call, lacks a check against the DNA. TRBV21-1 is a pseudogene locus. This CDR3 has 17 residues.

This rearrangement joins TRBV5-1 to TRBJ1-6; D is unresolved. The V and J ends lost 6 bases and 0 bases respectively, with 10 bases between them. The length of the CDR3 is 15 residues. Per the germline V gene, CDR1 is SGHRS and CDR2 is YFSETQ. The CDR3, as DNA: TGCGCCAGCACCTCCGGCGGCTCCTATAATTCACCCCTCCACTTT. Its protein product is CASTSGGSYNSPLHF.

This chain connects TRBV5-4 to TRBJ1-2; D not resolved. This CDR3 comprises 15 residues. Germline V lookup: CDR1 SGHNT, CDR2 YYREEE (reference sequence). Trimming pared 0 bases from V and 0 bases from J, leaving 9 bases between. The CDR3 here is CASSLDWQTNYGYTF. As DNA, the CDR3 is TGTGCCAGCAGCTTGGATTGGCAGACTAACTATGGCTACACCTTC.

The chain joins TRBV7-2 to TRBJ2-3, with 7 nucleotides matching TRBD2. After removal of 0 bases from V and 1 base from J, the junction contained 4 bases not matched to a gene. The CDR3 is 16 amino acids. From germline, CDR1 is SGHTA and CDR2 FQGNSA. CDR3 in amino acids: CASSLARGRGTDTQYF. The CDR3 bases are TGTGCCAGCAGCTTAGCCCGGGGGAGGGGCACAGATACGCAGTATTTT.

The rearrangement joins TRBV5-4 to TRBJ2-7, with 8 nucleotides matching TRBD2. Germline V CDR1 and CDR2: SGHNT, YYREEE (reference sequence). The CDR3 runs 16 residues. V lost 4 bases, J lost 0 bases, and 9 bases stayed unmatched. The CDR3 here is CASSQPGLGLSYEQYF. In DNA, the CDR3 is TGTGCCAGCAGCCAACCGGGACTAGGCCTCTCCTACGAGCAGTACTTC.

The chain recombines TRBV6-5 with TRBJ2-1; TRBD2 matches at 8 bases. Germline V lookup: CDR1 MNHEY, CDR2 SVGAGI. V was clipped by 7 bases and J by 4 bases; unmatched bases: 9. The CDR3 contains 15 residues. CDR3 sequence (DNA): TGTGCCAGCATTCGGGGGGTAGCGGGATACAATGAGCAGTTCTTC. It codes for CASIRGVAGYNEQFF.

V is TRBV6-5 and J is TRBJ2-3; TRBD1 aligns across 8 bases. The J segment lost 1 base and the V segment lost 7 bases, leaving 4 bases of the junction unmatched. This CDR3 spans 14 amino acids. Germline CDR1 reads MNHEY; CDR2 reads SVGAGI. CDR3 loop: CASNPTGGTDTQYF. The CDR3 DNA reads as TGTGCCAGCAACCCGACAGGGGGCACAGATACGCAGTATTTT.

This clone has more than one count but fewer than ten. The chain employs TRBV2 and TRBJ1-2; 7 bases line up with TRBD1. The CDR3 totals 14 residues. The germline V gene has CDR1 SNHLY and CDR2 FYNNEI. With 6 bases clipped from V and 7 bases from J, the junction kept 11 bases outside the gene matches. CDR3 nucleotide sequence: TGTGCCAGCAGAGGGGGACAGCTTAATTCTGGCTACACCTTC. Translation: CASRGGQLNSGYTF.

The CDR3 DNA follows: TGTGCCAGCAGCAAAGGGGGCGGAGGGGCTAGCACAGATACGCAGTATTTT. Its protein product is CASSKGGGGASTDTQYF. This chain links TRBV21-1 with TRBJ2-3; TRBD2 reflects the table's D call only, with no check against the DNA. TRBV21-1 is a pseudogene. This CDR3 is built from 17 residues.

Regarding this clone: A read error may account for a junction end that differs from germline. The chain has TRBV7-7 and TRBJ2-7; 11 bases fit TRBD2. The CDR3 consists of 15 residues. Germline CDR1 and CDR2: SSHAT and FNYEAQ (reference sequence). Here the CDR3 DNA reads TGTGCTAGCAGCCCCCTAGCGGGGGGTCCCTACGAGCAGTACTTC. This translates into CASSPLAGGPYEQYF.

This clone was observed a handful of times. The rearrangement uses TRBV28 and TRBJ2-3, with 7 bases lining up with TRBD1. From germline, CDR1 is MDHEN and CDR2 SYDVKM. The V gene end was trimmed by 4 bases and the J gene end by 1 base; junction bases not matched to a gene: 5. This CDR3 is 15 amino acids long. The chain's CDR3 is CASSSHGTGTDTQYF. CDR3 DNA: TGTGCCAGCAGTTCCCATGGGACAGGCACAGATACGCAGTATTTT.

The rearrangement links TRBV3-1 (or the pseudogene TRBV3-2) to TRBJ2-1, with D unresolved. The germline V gene has CDR1 LGHDT and CDR2 YNNKEL (reference sequence). V lost 0 bases to trimming and J lost 7 bases, with 13 bases between them. The CDR3 has 15 amino acids. DNA for the CDR3: TGTGCCAGCAGCCAAGACCCTGCTAGTACGAATGAGCAGTTCTTC. This gives the protein CASSQDPASTNEQFF.

This clone has just one count. The V gene is TRBV5-1, the J gene TRBJ2-2, with D possibly being TRBD1 (5 bases). V lost 0 bases to trimming and J lost 3 bases, with 9 bases between them. Germline-derived CDR1 and CDR2 are SGHRS and YFSETQ. The CDR3 contains 15 residues. The CDR3 coding sequence is TGCGCCAGCAGCTTGGCAGGGCAGCACACCGGGGAGCTGTTTTTT. Its translation: CASSLAGQHTGELFF. The whole variable domain, filled in from reference TRBV5-1 and TRBJ2-2, reads KAGVTQTPRYLIKTRGQQVTLSCSPISGHRSVSWYQQTPGQGLQFLFEYFSETQRNKGNFPGRFSGRQFSNSRSEMNVSTLELGDSALYLCASSLAGQHTGELFFGEGSRLTVL.

The chain is built from TRBV7-9 and TRBJ2-3; TRBD1 might be the D (6 bases). Germline CDR1 SEHNR, CDR2 FQNEAQ (reference sequence). This CDR3 region has 14 residues. The ends were cut back, 7 bases at V and 4 bases at J, with 15 bases in the middle. CDR3 residues: CASTPKGVPDTQYF. CDR3 coding DNA: TGTGCCAGCACCCCGAAGGGGGTCCCAGATACGCAGTATTTT.

This clone was observed a few times. V and J are TRBV6-5 and TRBJ1-1, with D hard to call. Between the trimmed V and J ends, which lost 8 bases and 1 base, there was a span of 11 bases. Germline V gene lookup returns CDR1 MNHEY and CDR2 SVGAGI. The CDR3 sequence is 13 residues long. The CDR3, as DNA: TGTGCCAGCTCCTCGGTCAAGAACACTGAAGCTTTCTTT. Protein: CASSSVKNTEAFF.

The chain has TRBV19 and TRBJ2-6; D is undetermined. Per the germline V gene, CDR1 is LNHDA and CDR2 is SQIVND (reference sequence). The CDR3 is 14 residues long. V was cut by 5 bases and J by 1 base, with 6 bases left in between. For the CDR3, the DNA is TGTGCCAGTAGTGACGGGTCTGGGGCCAACGTCCTGACTTTC. Translating it yields CASSDGSGANVLTF.

The V call is TRBV5-1, the J call TRBJ2-3; 11 bases align to TRBD2. The V segment lost 0 bases and the J segment 6 bases; nucleotides outside the gene matches: 6. Germline values: CDR1 SGHRS, CDR2 YFSETQ. This CDR3 has 16 residues. The CDR3 coding sequence is TGCGCCAGCAGCTTGGCCGTACTAGCGGGGGAGGATACGCAGTATTTT. Translating gives CASSLAVLAGEDTQYF.